Shown below are 7 T cell receptor beta chains from a single sample sequenced in a study of cytomegalovirus exposure and HLA in healthy donors. Method: immunoSEQ multiplex PCR; TCRdb's copy keeps in-frame clones and lacks some. This table holds roughly 64,000 clones, about 95% found once. The sample taken for sequencing was PBMCs. These receptors were taken from a woman aged 18-29 years in good health and CMV-seropositive.

This clone is a singleton in its sample. The CDR3 loop is CASSLAAPGNEKLFF. CDR3 nucleotides: TGTGCCAGCAGCTTAGCAGCCCCGGGGAATGAAAAACTGTTTTTT. The gene calls are TRBV7-8 and TRBJ1-4; D is ambiguous. The V gene's germline CDR1 is SGHVS and CDR2 FQNEAQ. The V end was cut by 0 bases, the J end by 5 bases, with 10 bases between. The CDR3 totals 15 residues. The complete variable domain, with remaining parts taken from reference TRBV7-8 and TRBJ1-4, reads GAGVSQSPRYKVAKRGQDVALRCDPISGHVSLFWYQQALGQGPEFLTYFQNEAQLDKSGLPSDRFFAERPEGSVSTLKIQRTQQEDSAVYLCASSLAAPGNEKLFFGSGTQLSVL.

J is TRBJ1-1 and V is TRBV5-8; 7 positions match TRBD1. This CDR3 contains 16 residues. Germline loops: CDR1 SGHTS, CDR2 YDEGEE. V lost 4 bases to trimming and J lost 1 base; unmatched junction nucleotides: 10. CDR3 coding DNA: TGTGCCAGCAGCAACTCCAGGGGGATCTCGAACACTGAAGCTTTCTTT. The encoded protein is CASSNSRGISNTEAFF.

The chain couples TRBV4-1 to TRBJ1-1, with 11 positions matching TRBD1. V gave up 4 bases and J gave up 5 bases; unmatched junction bases: 6. The CDR3 spans 15 residues. Germline V lookup: CDR1 MGHRA, CDR2 YSYEKL. CDR3: CASSRRGQGETEAFF. The CDR3 DNA follows: TGCGCCAGCAGCCGCCGGGGACAGGGGGAGACTGAAGCTTTCTTT.

The V gene is TRBV27, the J gene TRBJ1-1, with no clear D. There are 14 residues in the CDR3. CDR1 is MNHEY and CDR2 is SMNVEV in the germline V gene (reference sequence). Trimming stripped 5 bases from V and 0 bases from J, with 10 bases between. Here the CDR3 reads CASSPLGMNTEAFF. For the CDR3, the DNA is TGTGCCAGCAGTCCCCTCGGGATGAACACTGAAGCTTTCTTT.

The V call is TRBV5-1, the J call TRBJ1-6; D perhaps matches TRBD1 (5 bases). The length of the CDR3 is 14 residues. V lost 0 bases and J lost 7, with 8 bases in between. CDR1 and CDR2 (germline): SGHRS, YFSETQ. CDR3 nucleotide sequence: TGCGCCAGCAGCTTGGGGGGGGGAAATTCACCCCTCCACTTT. As protein: CASSLGGGNSPLHF.

This rearrangement joins TRBV29-1 to TRBJ2-5, with 8 nucleotides matching TRBD1. Germline CDR1 reads SQVTM; CDR2 reads ANQGSEA. This CDR3 is 12 amino acids long. The V and J ends lost 4 bases and 2 bases, in that order; junction bases with no gene match: 0. The CDR3: CSVGTGQETQYF. The DNA for the CDR3 is TGCAGCGTTGGGACAGGGCAAGAGACCCAGTACTTC. Together with reference TRBV29-1 and TRBJ2-5, the CDR3 gives the full variable domain: SAVISQKPSRDICQRGTSLTIQCQVDSQVTMMFWYRQQPGQSLTLIATANQGSEATYESGFVIDKFPISRPNLTFSTLTVSNMSPEDSSIYLCSVGTGQETQYFGPGTRLLVL.

This clone was counted between two and nine times. DNA for the CDR3: TGTGCCATCAGTGGGGATCAGGGAGGGAATCAGCCCCAGCATTTT. It specifies CAISGDQGGNQPQHF. This chain connects TRBV10-3 to TRBJ1-5, with a weak D call TRBD1 (5 bases). V lost 4 bases to trimming and J lost 4 bases, with 14 bases between them. The CDR3 is 15 residues long. Germline lookup yields CDR1 ENHRY and CDR2 SYGVKD.